This TCR beta chain was recorded in a study of T cell responses to AZD1222 COVID-19 vaccine (dated by TCRdb to 2020 to 2023). Background for the entire study: A total of 233 trial participants underwent TCR sequencing, of whom some 210 received two doses of AZD1222 and around 26 received two doses of the MenACWY control vaccine. Trial participants were enrolled into age subgroups of 18-55, 56-69 and 70-plus years, which contained around 150, 29 and 61 TCR-sequenced participants, respectively. What the authors observed across the whole study: The vaccine-associated CD4 TCRs covered the entire spike protein, and the dominant responses fell in regions 160-218 and 743-854. Only 5 to 7 AZD1222 recipients were SARS-CoV-2 seropositive at baseline, limiting conclusions about previously exposed vaccinees. The 56-69-year group was small, and its depth increase did not reach significance, likely because of low power. Because no day 14 peak-response samples were available, repertoires were characterized only after the peak T cell response. Participants were mostly white British and included more females than males, and it was suggested by the authors that clonal diversity may have been underestimated. After two AZD1222 doses, both the breadth and the depth of spike-specific TCRs were significantly higher than at day 0 and than in MenACWY recipients. Nearly half of unique spike-specific TCRs reportedly recognized epitopes outside regions mutated in the B.1.351 and B.1.1.7 variants.

The CDR3 regions of human TCRbeta chains were analyzed by immunosequencing. The source study handled its data this way. TCRs in the repertoires were matched against a reference library of SARS-CoV-2-specific TCRs that had been generated with the MIRA antigen-specificity platform. Breadth was defined as the fraction of unique TCRs that were SARS-CoV-2-associated, and depth was defined as the fraction of total T cells that were SARS-CoV-2-associated. Using the MIRA data, each spike-specific TCR was mapped to the spike region that the TCR reacts to and placed in a CD4 or CD8 class. Log10-transformed breadth and depth values were compared by one-way ANOVA with Sidak's multiple comparisons tests. Imported from immuneACCESS, the table was reduced by TCRdb to in-frame sequences with V and J called. These copies leave out some clones; in studies compared against another copy, an unresolved V gene accounts for under half, and the cause of the remainder is not known. The V and J calls and clone size were taken over from that table, and D and trimming were inferred from the DNA. The table for this sample lists roughly 140,000 clones; about 93% of them were counted only once. The top ten hold less than 3.5% of the sample.

The sample's time point label is to be understood as: baseline before first vaccination. The treatment or condition label of this sample denotes: meningococcal conjugate vaccine given as trial control. Samples from vaccinated people were obtained from the UK trials COV001 and COV002, which included a single-blind randomized controlled phase 2/3 trial of AZD1222 (ChAdOx1 nCoV-19) in healthy adults. Trial participant PBMC samples were collected at day 0 and day 28 after the second dose for TCRbeta chain sequencing. CDR3 length: 13 amino acids, cysteine to phenylalanine. Only the CDR3 part of the read is kept: 39 bases, read in frame from the first base. The junction shows trimming of 10 bases on V and 5 bases on J, plus 15 bases between the germline ends. The germline V gene encodes CDR1 MNHEY and CDR2 SVGAGI. Notes on this clone: Its antigen is not yet known. Base qualities are missing; no much larger clone stands one base away.

In this chain, TRBV6-5 is recombined with TRBJ1-3, and TRBD1 may be the D gene, going by 6 matching bases. This receptor was identified in an adult in good health. This sample comprised peripheral blood, obtained on day 0 of MenACWY control vaccination. This receptor has the CDR3 CATEGDNRNTIYF. The DNA sequence follows: TGTGCCACCGAGGGGGACAATAGAAACACCATATATTTT.